Detailed here is one T cell receptor (beta chain). The target antigen is unknown. Magnetic beads with positive selection isolated CD4+ and CD8+ fractions, whose purity was verified by flow cytometry. Germline-derived CDR1 and CDR2 are MNHEY and SVGAGI. The CDR3 spans 14 residues. V dropped 2 bases and J dropped 3 bases, with 11 bases sitting between them. The data are from a study of somatic mutations in cytotoxic T cells in rheumatoid arthritis. Whole-study context: It was right after diagnosis, before any treatment, that patient blood (nearly 31 ml EDTA) was drawn.

The repertoire was sequenced with immunoSEQ multiplex PCR; TCRdb's copy has only in-frame clones and lacks some. Of fewer than 25,000 clones listed, about 70% are singletons. Findings of the study overall: Reported slight underrepresentation of TRBV07 in rheumatoid arthritis patients was not subjected to multiple-comparison adjustment. A significant difference in CD8+ T-cell clonality was not found between rheumatoid arthritis patients and age-matched healthy controls.

The J gene is TRBJ2-7, the V gene TRBV6-5; TRBD1 might be the D (6 bases). The TCR originated in an adult with rheumatoid arthritis. The sample taken for sequencing was CD8+ T cells sorted from blood. DNA for the CDR3: TGTGCCAGCAGTTACACTACAGGGAGCTACGAGCAGTACTTC. It codes for CASSYTTGSYEQYF.